These T cell receptor beta chains were read from a single sample in a study of blood T cell repertoires in COVID-19. The assay was immunoSEQ multiplex PCR, and TCRdb's table has in-frame clones only and misses some. The sample consists of about 480,000 clones, roughly 89% of them appearing once. The source material was peripheral blood. The receptors shown here come from a man aged 18 to 30 with COVID-19, enrolled during active disease. Both conserved end residues are part of each CDR3. D genes are given only for firm matches. The size field is filled for only some rows; it gives once, few, many or a size class.

D gene	J gene	clone size	V gene	CDR3 protein	CDR3 DNA
TRBD1	TRBJ2-1	-	TRBV4-2	CASSQEQGYNEQFF	TGTGCCAGCAGCCAAGAACAGGGGTACAATGAGCAGTTCTTC
-	TRBJ1-3	-	TRBV5-1	CASSLEGFGLGNTIYF	TGCGCCAGCAGCTTGGAGGGGTTTGGTCTTGGAAACACCATATATTTT
-	TRBJ1-3	-	TRBV27	CASSLGAGGNTIYF	TGTGCCAGCAGTCTTGGGGCAGGGGGAAACACCATATATTTT
TRBD2	TRBJ2-3	-	TRBV5-1	CASSSQVAGAVDTQYF	TGCGCCAGCAGCTCCCAGGTAGCGGGGGCGGTAGATACGCAGTATTTT
TRBD1	TRBJ1-1	-	TRBV5-1	CASSLTGVNTEAFF	TGCGCCAGCAGCCTGACAGGGGTGAACACTGAAGCTTTCTTT
TRBD1	TRBJ2-7	-	TRBV4-1	CASSPRTGLVREQYF	TGCGCCAGCAGCCCACGGACAGGGTTGGTTCGGGAGCAGTACTTC
TRBD1	TRBJ1-1	-	TRBV7-9	CASSEGQGGAFF	TGTGCCAGCAGCGAGGGACAGGGGGGAGCTTTCTTT
TRBD2	TRBJ2-7	-	TRBV28	CASSLTSGNNEQYF	TGTGCCAGCAGTTTGACTAGCGGGAACAACGAGCAGTACTTC
-	TRBJ2-6	-	TRBV30	CAWATGGANVLTF	TGTGCCTGGGCGACGGGTGGGGCCAACGTCCTGACTTTC
TRBD2	TRBJ2-1	-	TRBV5-1	CASAPQRGGYNEQFF	TGCGCCAGCGCCCCTCAGCGGGGGGGCTACAATGAGCAGTTCTTC
-	TRBJ1-2	few	TRBV12-3/TRBV12-4	CASSWGLFYTF	TGTGCCAGCAGCTGGGGCTTGTTCTACACCTTC
-	TRBJ2-4	-	TRBV7-9	CASSFSLGEVIQYF	TGTGCCAGCAGCTTCAGTTTAGGGGAGGTCATTCAGTACTTC
TRBD2	TRBJ2-1	-	TRBV5-1	CASSPLAGVSYNEQFF	TGCGCCAGCAGCCCGCTAGCGGGGGTATCCTACAATGAGCAGTTCTTC
-	TRBJ2-7	-	TRBV29-1	CSVRTLLTYEQYF	TGCAGCGTTCGGACATTGCTGACCTACGAGCAGTACTTC
-	TRBJ2-3	-	TRBV5-6	CASSLEVREGADTQYF	TGTGCCAGCAGCTTGGAGGTCAGGGAAGGCGCAGATACGCAGTATTTT
-	TRBJ2-7	-	TRBV6-2/TRBV6-3	CASSTRTGYEQYF	TGTGCCAGCAGTACGCGGACTGGCTACGAGCAGTACTTC
-	TRBJ2-1	-	TRBV5-4	CASSLSGTRVVDNEQFF	TGTGCCAGCAGCTTATCTGGGACACGAGTTGTCGACAATGAGCAGTTCTTC
-	TRBJ2-6	-	TRBV30	CAWSVRGRVLSGANVLTF	TGTGCCTGGAGTGTACGTGGCAGGGTATTGTCTGGGGCCAACGTCCTGACTTTC
-	TRBJ2-7	-	TRBV2	CASRGAPHYEQYF	TGTGCCAGCAGAGGGGCACCCCACTACGAGCAGTACTTC
TRBD1	TRBJ1-1	-	TRBV13	CASSLQGAGQAFF	TGTGCCAGCAGCCTACAGGGGGCAGGTCAAGCTTTCTTT
TRBD1	TRBJ1-2	-	TRBV20-1	CSASGTHRGQTMGYTF	TGCAGTGCTAGTGGCACACACAGGGGCCAAACTATGGGCTACACCTTC
-	TRBJ1-6	-	TRBV30	CAWSSGPGYDSPLHF	TGTGCCTGGAGTTCAGGGCCCGGCTATGATTCACCCCTCCACTTT
TRBD2	TRBJ2-1	few	TRBV6-5	CASRGWTSESNEQFF	TGTGCCAGCAGGGGGTGGACTAGCGAGTCTAATGAGCAGTTCTTC
-	TRBJ2-2	-	TRBV3-1/TRBV3-2	CASSQADGQNTGELFF	TGTGCCAGCAGCCAAGCGGATGGACAGAACACCGGGGAGCTGTTTTTT
TRBD1	TRBJ1-6	-	TRBV2	CASSERGTGGDSPLHF	TGTGCCAGCAGTGAAAGGGGGACAGGGGGCGATTCACCCCTCCACTTT
TRBD2	TRBJ2-1	few	TRBV7-9	CASRSSGGDEQFF	TGTGCCAGCAGATCTAGCGGGGGCGATGAGCAGTTCTTC
-	TRBJ2-5	-	TRBV7-8	CASSPRDLQETQYF	TGTGCCAGCAGCCCGAGGGACTTACAAGAGACCCAGTACTTC
-	TRBJ2-7	once	TRBV6-6	CASRSGTPLEQYF	TGTGCCAGCCGGTCCGGGACACCCCTCGAGCAGTACTTC
-	TRBJ2-7	-	TRBV29-1	CSVARGYEQYF	TGCAGCGTGGCGAGGGGGTACGAGCAGTACTTC
TRBD2	TRBJ2-5	-	TRBV5-4	CASSLVGAGAREETQYF	TGTGCCAGCAGCTTGGTTGGGGCGGGAGCAAGGGAAGAGACCCAGTACTTC
-	TRBJ1-2	-	TRBV10-3	CAISDTSVAYGYTF	TGTGCCATCAGTGATACCTCGGTAGCCTATGGCTACACCTTC
-	TRBJ1-1	-	TRBV2	CASTPPGLNTEAFF	TGTGCCAGCACCCCTCCAGGGCTGAACACTGAAGCTTTCTTT
TRBD1	TRBJ2-1	-	TRBV2	CASSGTGGNEQFF	TGTGCCAGCAGTGGGACAGGGGGCAATGAGCAGTTCTTC
TRBD2	TRBJ2-7	-	TRBV7-2	CASSLTGLAGGLYEQYF	TGTGCCAGCAGCCTGACGGGACTAGCGGGGGGGCTCTACGAGCAGTACTTC
TRBD1	TRBJ1-1	-	TRBV4-1	CASSQEQGADTEAFF	TGCGCCAGCAGCCAAGAACAGGGGGCGGACACTGAAGCTTTCTTT
-	TRBJ2-2	-	TRBV19	CARIRTKRELFF	TGTGCCAGAATCAGGACTAAACGGGAGCTGTTTTTT
TRBD1	TRBJ2-1	-	TRBV19	CASTGGSTNEQFF	TGTGCCAGTACAGGGGGATCAACCAATGAGCAGTTCTTC
-	TRBJ1-2	once	TRBV13	CASSLDGGRDYGYTF	TGTGCCAGCAGCTTAGACGGAGGGAGGGACTATGGCTACACCTTC
TRBD1	TRBJ1-6	-	TRBV5-5	CASSLIAGGNSPLHF	TGTGCCAGCAGCTTGATTGCAGGGGGGAATTCACCCCTCCACTTT